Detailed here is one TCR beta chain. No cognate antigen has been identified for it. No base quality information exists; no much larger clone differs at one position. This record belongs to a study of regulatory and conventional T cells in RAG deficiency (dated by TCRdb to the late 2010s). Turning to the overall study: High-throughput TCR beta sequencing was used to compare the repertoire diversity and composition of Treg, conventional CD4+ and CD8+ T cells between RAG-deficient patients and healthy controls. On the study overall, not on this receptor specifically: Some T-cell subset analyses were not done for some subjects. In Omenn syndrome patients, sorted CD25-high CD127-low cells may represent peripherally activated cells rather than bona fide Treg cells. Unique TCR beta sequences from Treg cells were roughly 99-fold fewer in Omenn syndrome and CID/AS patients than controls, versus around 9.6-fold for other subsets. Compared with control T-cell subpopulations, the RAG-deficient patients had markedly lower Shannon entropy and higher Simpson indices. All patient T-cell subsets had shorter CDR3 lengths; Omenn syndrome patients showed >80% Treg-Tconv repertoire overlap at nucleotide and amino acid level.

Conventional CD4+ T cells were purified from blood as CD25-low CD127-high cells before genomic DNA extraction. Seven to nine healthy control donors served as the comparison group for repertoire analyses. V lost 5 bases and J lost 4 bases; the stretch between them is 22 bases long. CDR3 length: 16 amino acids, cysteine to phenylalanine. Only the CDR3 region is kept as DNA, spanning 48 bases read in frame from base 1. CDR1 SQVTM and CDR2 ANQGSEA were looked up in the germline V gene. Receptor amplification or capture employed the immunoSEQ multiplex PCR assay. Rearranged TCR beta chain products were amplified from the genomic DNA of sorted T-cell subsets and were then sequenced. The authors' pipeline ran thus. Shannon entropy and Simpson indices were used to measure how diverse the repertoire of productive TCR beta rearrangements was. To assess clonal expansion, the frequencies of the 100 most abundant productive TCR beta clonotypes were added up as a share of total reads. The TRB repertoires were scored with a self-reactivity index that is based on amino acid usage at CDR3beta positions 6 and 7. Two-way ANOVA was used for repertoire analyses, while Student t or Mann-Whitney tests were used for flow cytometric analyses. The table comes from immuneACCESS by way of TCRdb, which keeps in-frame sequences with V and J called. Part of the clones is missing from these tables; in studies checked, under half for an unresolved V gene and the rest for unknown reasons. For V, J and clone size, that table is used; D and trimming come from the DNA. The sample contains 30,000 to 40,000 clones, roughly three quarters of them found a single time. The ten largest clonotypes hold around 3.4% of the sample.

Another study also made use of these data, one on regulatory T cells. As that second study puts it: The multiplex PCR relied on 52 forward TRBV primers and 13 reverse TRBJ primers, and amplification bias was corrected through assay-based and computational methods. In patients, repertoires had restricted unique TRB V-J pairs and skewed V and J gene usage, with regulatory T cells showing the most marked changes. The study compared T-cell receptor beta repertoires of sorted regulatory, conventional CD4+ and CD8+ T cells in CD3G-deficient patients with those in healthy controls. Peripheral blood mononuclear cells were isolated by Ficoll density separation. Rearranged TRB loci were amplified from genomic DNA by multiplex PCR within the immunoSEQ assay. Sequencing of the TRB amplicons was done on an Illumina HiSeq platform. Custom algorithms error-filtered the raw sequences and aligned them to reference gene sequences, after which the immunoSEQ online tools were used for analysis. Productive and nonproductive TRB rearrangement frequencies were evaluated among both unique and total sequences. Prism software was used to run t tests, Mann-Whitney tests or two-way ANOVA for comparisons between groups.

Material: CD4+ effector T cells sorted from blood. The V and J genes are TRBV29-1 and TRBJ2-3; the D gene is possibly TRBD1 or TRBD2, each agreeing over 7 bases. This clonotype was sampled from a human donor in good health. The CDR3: CSVPPWPGGGADTQYF. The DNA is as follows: TGCAGCGTTCCTCCGTGGCCAGGGGGAGGGGCAGATACGCAGTATTTT.